This T cell receptor beta chain is from a study of cytomegalovirus exposure and HLA in healthy donors. CDR3 length: 16 residues. Germline V CDR1 and CDR2: SGHTA, FQGNSA. With 2 bases removed from V and 0 bases from J, the gap between germline ends came to 8 bases. The study ran its PCR with 60 Vbeta and 13 Jbeta primers. The assay was immunoSEQ multiplex PCR, and TCRdb's table has in-frame clones only and misses some. The sample lists approximately 120,000 clones, less than 80% occurring once. Sequences were obtained from PBMCs. The chain links TRBV7-2 to TRBJ2-6; D remains unclear. This sequence was found in a man between 35 and 55 years old in good health and CMV-seropositive. The CDR3 region is CASSLMSRSGANVLTF. The CDR3 DNA reads as TGTGCCAGCAGCTTAATGTCCCGCTCTGGGGCCAACGTCCTGACTTTC.